The 5 T cell receptor beta chains below were found in one sample sequenced in a study of T cell responses to AZD1222 COVID-19 vaccine. Only in-frame clones appear in the TCRdb table, and some are missing; sequencing was by immunoSEQ multiplex PCR. The table has some 200,000 clones, approximately 92% seen once. The sample consisted of peripheral blood, taken on day 0 of AZD1222 vaccination. These receptors all stem from an adult in good health.

The rearrangement joins TRBV3-1 (or the pseudogene TRBV3-2) to TRBJ1-2; D not resolved. CDR1 is LGHDT, CDR2 YNNKEL, per germline (reference sequence). This CDR3 comprises 16 residues. V shed 1 base and J shed 2 bases, with 14 bases lying between them. The CDR3 loop reads CASSQGGTRLNYGYTF. The CDR3, as DNA: TGTGCCAGCAGCCAAGGGGGTACCCGTCTAAACTATGGCTACACCTTC.

The V and J genes are TRBV3-1 (or the pseudogene TRBV3-2) and TRBJ2-3, with 9 nucleotides matching TRBD2. The length of the CDR3 is 24 residues. After removal of 4 bases from V and 1 base from J, the junction contained 30 bases not matched to a gene. Germline assignment: CDR1 LGHDT and CDR2 YNNKEL (reference sequence). Written as DNA, the CDR3 is TGTGCCAGCAGCCCAGACCGAAGGAAGAATAGCGGGAGTAGCTACGCGCGGGGCACAGATACGCAGTATTTT. Amino acid sequence: CASSPDRRKNSGSSYARGTDTQYF.

The chain joins TRBV7-3 to TRBJ2-3; D is ambiguous. The V end was cut by 0 bases, the J end by 7 bases, with 11 bases between. The CDR3 runs 14 residues. The germline V gene has CDR1 SGHTA and CDR2 FQGTGA. The CDR3 sequence: CASSLTHQSYTQYF. CDR3 bases: TGTGCCAGCAGCTTAACTCACCAGTCGTATACGCAGTATTTT.

The chain combines TRBV18 with TRBJ2-7, with D uncertain. CDR1 is KGHSH, CDR2 LQKENI, per germline. The CDR3 spans 16 residues. V was trimmed by 0 bases and J by 3 bases, leaving 15 bases between them. Here the CDR3 DNA reads TGTGCCAGCTCACCACCGCTTCTCCCGGACCTCTACGAGCAGTACGTC. It specifies CASSPPLLPDLYEQYV.

The chain combines TRBV27 with TRBJ2-5; 8 bases align to TRBD1. Germline CDR1 MNHEY, CDR2 SMNVEV (reference sequence). After removal of 5 bases from V and 5 bases from J, the junction contained 13 bases not matched to a gene. CDR3 size: 16 residues. Here the CDR3 reads CASSPWTGSIDETQYF. DNA of the CDR3: TGTGCCAGCAGTCCGTGGACAGGGAGTATTGATGAGACCCAGTACTTC.